This TCR beta chain is drawn from a study of blood T cell repertoires in COVID-19 (dated by TCRdb to the early 2020s). With regard to the full study: Samples from collaborators originated in the United States, Italy and Spain and spanned both the acute and convalescent phases of COVID-19. The material from the prospective study consisted of cDNA or gDNA derived from T cells, B-cell-depleted T cells, or PBMCs. The dataset comprised deeply sampled blood TCRbeta repertoires from subjects exposed to, actively infected with, or recovered from COVID-19. A freely available public database, intended as a resource for researchers studying the immune response to SARS-CoV-2, is where the repertoires were released. The samples were drawn from two sources: the first 160 participants of the ongoing ImmuneRACE study, and fewer than 1,500 subjects contributed by 6 global collaborators. Sample metadata almost always included a de-identified subject ID, COVID-19 status, age in years and sex. Where available, HLA class I and class II types were obtained from metadata supplied by the sample provider rather than from assay-based typing.

The immunoSEQ Assay, a bias-controlled multiplex PCR, was used to amplify TCRbeta CDR3 regions from genomic DNA. The source study handled its data this way. Within the assay, amplification of reference gene primers was used to estimate how many nucleated cells each sample contained. To quantify the absolute abundance of each unique TCRbeta CDR3 rearrangement, sequence reads were collapsed and filtered. For each sample, productive Simpson clonality was calculated as the square root of Simpson's diversity index across productive rearrangements. TCRdb retrieved this table from immuneACCESS and kept in-frame rearrangements only. Not all clones are present; in checked studies, unresolved V genes account for under half, and no reason is known for the remainder. The D gene and trimming were derived from the DNA, and the V and J assignments and clone size from that table. Recorded for this sample are around 65,000 clones; about 81% of them occurred a single time. The top ten constitute 9% to 9.5% of the sample.

The junction shows trimming of 1 base on V and 4 bases on J, plus 6 bases between the germline ends. According to the germline V gene, CDR1 reads SGHVS and CDR2 reads FQNEAQ. From the cysteine up to the phenylalanine, the CDR3 has a length of 13 residues. The entry retains the CDR3 DNA only, 39 bases that are in frame from base 1. The collaborating institutions used their own protocols to collect whole blood in K2EDTA tubes. For TCRbeta analysis, collaborators shipped samples in one of three forms: frozen whole blood, isolated PBMCs, or DNA extracted from either of those sample types. The study at large found these results: How much clinical and demographic metadata was included differed by source and by participant, and the metadata was provided uncurated.

About this clone: Its antigen remains unidentified. It has no much larger one-base neighbor in the sample; base qualities were not kept.

The sequenced material came from peripheral blood. The chain is made from TRBV7-8 and TRBJ2-3, with the D segment identity uncertain. The receptor's source is a human donor in a cohort sampled during active COVID-19. The CDR3 in this case is CASSLVASDTQYF. DNA sequence: TGTGCCAGCAGCTTAGTGGCATCAGATACGCAGTATTTT. The entire variable domain, with the stretches around the CDR3 drawn from the reference TRBV7-8 and TRBJ2-3 proteins, is GAGVSQSPRYKVAKRGQDVALRCDPISGHVSLFWYQQALGQGPEFLTYFQNEAQLDKSGLPSDRFFAERPEGSVSTLKIQRTQQEDSAVYLCASSLVASDTQYFGPGTRLTVL.